The sequence of this TCR beta chain was determined in a study of blood T cell repertoires in COVID-19. The wider study: COVID-19 samples collected from the United States, Italy and Spain covered acute and convalescent phases. PBMCs, B-cell-depleted T cells, or T cells were the source of the cDNA or gDNA that made up the material.

This CDR3 is built from 15 residues. Germline CDR1 is SNHLY and CDR2 is FYNNEI. Trimming shortened V by 3 bases and J by 1 base, and 12 bases separated the two germline ends. Sequenced by immunoSEQ multiplex PCR; TCRdb stores in-frame clones only, minus some. The repertoire includes 150,000 to 200,000 clones, about 80% of them detected once, and approximately 11% sits in the top ten. Sequenced input: PBMCs or T cells enriched from blood (not recorded which). The receptor was derived from a man aged 45-65 years who had recovered from COVID-19. This sequence joins TRBV2 and TRBJ1-1; possibly TRBD1 for D (5 bases). The DNA of the CDR3 is TGTGCCAGCAGTGACAGGGCCTTCAAGAACACTGAAGCTTTCTTT. Amino acids: CASSDRAFKNTEAFF.